This is a list of T cell receptor beta chains from one sample in a study of blood T cell repertoires in COVID-19. Assay used: immunoSEQ multiplex PCR; TCRdb lists only in-frame clones, some missing. The table shows fewer than 200,000 clones, with 88% occurring only once. The sequenced sample consisted of PBMCs or T cells enriched from blood (not recorded which). The receptors originated from a woman between 18 and 29 years old who had recovered from COVID-19. Both conserved end residues are part of each CDR3. A D gene is named only where the DNA matches it firmly. Clone size is shown for a subset of rows, as once, few, many or a class of expanded clone.

TRBV19	-	TRBJ1-1	-	CASSLSGGALIRNTEAFF	TGTGCCAGTAGTCTCTCCGGGGGGGCCCTCATAAGGAACACTGAAGCTTTCTTT
TRBV2	-	TRBJ2-5	-	CARRGAGEIETQYF	TGTGCCCGAAGGGGGGCGGGAGAGATAGAGACCCAGTACTTC
TRBV3-1/TRBV3-2	-	TRBJ1-2	once	CASSQGGGGQGYGYTF	TGTGCCAGCAGCCAGGGCGGCGGGGGGCAAGGCTATGGCTACACCTTC
TRBV21-1	-	TRBJ1-1	once	CASRVTQGANTEAFF	TGTGCCAGCAGGGTAACACAGGGGGCGAACACTGAAGCTTTCTTT
TRBV7-6	TRBD2	TRBJ2-5	-	CASSSELAPQETQYF	TGTGCCAGCAGCTCCGAACTAGCGCCTCAAGAGACCCAGTACTTC
TRBV4-3	-	TRBJ2-1	-	CASSQERGDEQFF	TGCGCCAGCAGCCAAGAACGGGGTGATGAGCAGTTCTTC
TRBV7-8	-	TRBJ2-7	-	CASSLYLDEQYF	TGTGCCAGCAGCTTATATTTAGACGAGCAGTACTTC
TRBV7-9	-	TRBJ1-2	-	CASSPLDSGGGYTF	TGTGCCAGCAGCCCCCTCGATTCGGGTGGTGGCTACACCTTC
TRBV5-6	TRBD2	TRBJ2-5	-	CASSFLAGVGETQYF	TGTGCCAGCAGCTTTTTAGCGGGGGTAGGGGAGACCCAGTACTTC
TRBV15	-	TRBJ2-1	-	CATSRLQGVAYNEQFF	TGTGCCACCAGCAGACTACAGGGTGTTGCGTACAATGAGCAGTTCTTC
TRBV29-1	TRBD1	TRBJ1-1	-	CSVDSVAGGERNTEAFF	TGCAGCGTTGATTCGGTGGCAGGGGGCGAACGGAACACTGAAGCTTTCTTT
TRBV24-1	TRBD1	TRBJ1-2	-	CATSDSTTGSGGYTF	TGTGCCACCAGTGATTCGACGACAGGGTCTGGTGGCTACACCTTC